This T cell receptor beta chain derives from a study of CD8+ T cells in alopecia areata. Study-wide context: Treated patients received oral tofacitinib, 5 to 10 mg twice daily.

General study results and limits: Affected lesional scalp, above all in alopecia totalis/universalis, was more clonal than normal scalp.

Points on this clone: The antigen is undetermined.

Sequencing templates came from extracted RNA that was reverse transcribed into cDNA. The table came from immunoSEQ multiplex PCR; TCRdb's copy has only in-frame clones and leaves some out. Of some 95,000 clones in the sample, 40% to 45% were seen once. V shed 4 bases and J shed 5 bases, with 6 bases lying between them. From germline, CDR1 is SGHAT and CDR2 FQNNGV. The CDR3 has 13 amino acids. Alopecia areata patients gave lesional scalp punch biopsies and peripheral blood samples. PBMC-derived CD4+ and CD8+ T cells were sorted. The TCR originated in a human donor with alopecia areata. The sequenced sample consisted of CD4+ T cells sorted from blood. The V and J genes are TRBV11-2 and TRBJ2-6; D not resolved. CDR3: CASSSMRANVLTF. CDR3 DNA: TGTGCCAGCAGCTCGATGAGGGCCAACGTCCTGACTTTC.